The next 29 T cell receptor beta chains were all read from a single sample in a study of neurological immune-mediated disorders. Time point: longitudinal time-point 1 (baseline). From the 5' RACE reads, TCRdb called clonotypes with MiXCR, one entry per CDR3 protein. The table records about 49,000 distinct CDR3 sequences, 9% to 10% of them present only once. Sequencing was performed on PBMCs. The receptors come from a woman aged 40 to 49 in good health.

In this sample, this clonotype turned up many times. The chain links TRBV20-1 to TRBJ2-7; no clear D gene. The germline CDR1 and CDR2 sequences are DFQATT and SNEGSKA (reference sequence). The CDR3 sequence is 14 residues long. V dropped 6 bases and J dropped 0 bases, with 15 bases sitting between them. CDR3 region: CSARRLFSSYEQYF. In nucleotides, the CDR3 is TGCAGTGCGAGGCGGCTTTTCAGCTCCTACGAGCAGTACTTC.

This clonotype occurred many times. The V and J genes are TRBV5-1 and TRBJ2-3; 10 bases align to TRBD2. V trimming: 4 bases; J trimming: 4 bases; junction bases outside the gene matches: 3. The CDR3 is 14 amino acids. Germline loops: CDR1 SGHRS, CDR2 YFSETQ. CDR3 nucleotides: TGCGCCAGCAGCGGAGGGACTAGCGCAGATACGCAGTATTTT. This sequence encodes CASSGGTSADTQYF.

The chain recombines TRBV7-2 with TRBJ1-1; D is ambiguous. This CDR3 is 13 amino acids long. V dropped 5 bases and J dropped 7 bases, with 14 bases sitting between them. CDR1 and CDR2 (germline): SGHTA, FQGNSA. Here the CDR3 DNA reads TGTGCCAGCAGCCTAAGCAGGAGGTTTGAAGCTTTCTTT. Translating it yields CASSLSRRFEAFF.

This clonotype was found many times. The rearrangement links TRBV12-3 or TRBV12-4 to TRBJ1-2; 12 positions match TRBD1. V was clipped by 5 bases and J by 8 bases; unmatched bases: 6. The CDR3 covers 14 residues. The CDR3 coding sequence is TGTGCCAGCAGTGGGGGACAGGGGGCGTTCGGCTACACCTTC. This sequence encodes CASSGGQGAFGYTF.

This clonotype was observed many times. Its ends do not fully match the called genes, so a read error is possible. The rearrangement uses TRBV24-1 and TRBJ2-1, with D uncertain. CDR3 size: 16 residues. The germline gives CDR1 KGHDR, CDR2 SFDVKD. The CDR3 nucleotides are TGTGTCACCAGTGACCCCCCGTTTAGCACCAACAATGAGCAGTTCTTC. Translating it yields CVTSDPPFSTNNEQFF.

In this sample, this clonotype turned up a few times. A much larger clone differs from this one at a single base, so this may be a read error. The chain links TRBV29-1 to TRBJ2-1; D is uncertain. Germline-derived CDR1 and CDR2 are SQVTM and ANQGSEA. There are 13 residues in the CDR3. The CDR3 region has the DNA TGCGGCGTTGGAAAGAGCCAATACAATGAGCAGTTCTTC. This sequence encodes CGVGKSQYNEQFF.

This chain connects TRBV18 to TRBJ1-1; the D is unclear. CDR1 is KGHSH and CDR2 is LQKENI in the germline V gene. The CDR3 sequence is 14 residues long. V lost 3 bases and J lost 3, with 11 bases in between. CDR3 in DNA: TGTGCCAGCTCACCCGTGGCCCCGCACACTGAAGCTTTCTTT. Its translation is CASSPVAPHTEAFF.

In this sample, this clonotype turned up many times. This chain uses TRBV14 with TRBJ2-5; possibly TRBD1 for D (6 bases). The germline gives CDR1 SGHDN, CDR2 FVKESK. V was trimmed by 5 bases and J by 4 bases, leaving 14 bases between them. The length of the CDR3 is 14 residues. This CDR3 is CASSWGTSSETQYF. The CDR3 nucleotides read TGTGCCAGCAGCTGGGGGACAAGTTCAGAGACCCAGTACTTC. The whole variable domain, filled in from reference TRBV14 and TRBJ2-5, reads EAGVTQFPSHSVIEKGQTVTLRCDPISGHDNLYWYRRVMGKEIKFLLHFVKESKQDESGMPNNRFLAERTGGTYSTLKVQPAELEDSGVYFCASSWGTSSETQYFGPGTRLLVL.

This clonotype was observed at least ten times. J is TRBJ2-7 and V is TRBV5-6; perhaps D is TRBD1 or TRBD2 (5 bases each). CDR3 length: 14 residues. Germline V gene data show CDR1 as SGHDT and CDR2 as YYEEEE. V was shortened by 1 base and J by 3 bases, with 11 bases between the two germline ends. CDR3 in amino acids: CASSLRDGIYEQYF. CDR3 DNA sequence: TGTGCCAGCAGCTTGAGGGACGGGATCTACGAGCAGTACTTC.

This clonotype has ten or more counts. This chain links TRBV29-1 with TRBJ2-2; TRBD1 matches 9 bases. Germline lookup yields CDR1 SQVTM and CDR2 ANQGSEA. V lost 7 bases and J lost 5; bases outside the gene matches: 14. The CDR3 is 16 residues long. In nucleotides, the CDR3 is TGCAGCGCGAAGGGACCGGGACAGGGCTGGACCGGGGAGCTGTTTTTT. Encoded protein: CSAKGPGQGWTGELFF.

This clonotype was counted ten times or more. This chain links TRBV12-3 or TRBV12-4 with TRBJ2-3; 9 bases fit TRBD2. V lost 7 bases to trimming and J lost 5 bases; unmatched junction nucleotides: 7. The length of the CDR3 is 14 residues. As DNA, the CDR3 is TGTGCCAGCACCTCTAGCGGGACTATAGATACGCAGTATTTT. Encoded protein: CASTSSGTIDTQYF.

Many counts were recorded for this clonotype. The chain links TRBV2 to TRBJ1-2; 9 bases agree with TRBD1. Per germline, CDR1 SNHLY and CDR2 FYNNEI. V was clipped by 4 bases and J by 4 bases; unmatched bases: 4. This CDR3 is 14 amino acids long. This CDR3 reads CASSGQGVGYGYTF. CDR3 sequence (DNA): TGTGCCAGCAGTGGACAGGGGGTTGGCTATGGCTACACCTTC.

This clonotype has only one observation. Relative to the germline gene, one junction end is altered; a read error may explain this. The chain combines TRBV5-1 with TRBJ2-4, with TRBD1 matching over 9 bases. This CDR3 has 16 amino acids. Germline loops: CDR1 SGHRS, CDR2 YFSETQ. The CDR3 DNA reads TGCGCAAGCAGCTTGAAACCGGGACAGGGTGGGGACAATCAGTACTTC. Translated, it gives CASSLKPGQGGDNQYF.

This clonotype was found many times. The rearrangement joins TRBV5-6 to TRBJ1-2; D remains unclear. Germline V gene data show CDR1 as SGHDT and CDR2 as YYEEEE. Trimming pared 4 bases from V and 4 bases from J, leaving 8 bases between. The CDR3 covers 12 residues. DNA of the CDR3: TGTGCCAGCAGCGCCCGGGGCTATGGCTACACCTTC. It translates to CASSARGYGYTF.

The gene calls are TRBV5-1 and TRBJ1-6; TRBD1 matches at 7 bases. The CDR3 is made up of 14 amino acids. V was pared by 4 bases and J by 7 bases, with 5 bases of the junction left unmatched. CDR1 SGHRS and CDR2 YFSETQ come from the germline V gene. As DNA, the CDR3 is TGCGCCAGCAGCGCCAGGGACAGCAATTCACCCCTCCACTTT. Protein: CASSARDSNSPLHF.

This clonotype has ten or more counts. This chain connects TRBV20-1 to TRBJ2-1, with 9 bases aligning to TRBD1. The CDR3 is made up of 15 amino acids. The junction had 8 bases not matched to a gene; V was cut back by 5 bases and J by 3 bases. Looked up from germline, CDR1 is DFQATT and CDR2 is SNEGSKA (reference sequence). The CDR3 nucleotides read TGCAGTGCTGGGGCCGGGACAGGGCTCTACAATGAGCAGTTCTTC. Protein product: CSAGAGTGLYNEQFF.

This clonotype was seen repeatedly, ten times or more. A read error may account for a junction end that differs from germline. V and J are TRBV5-5 and TRBJ2-7; the match to TRBD2 covers 8 bases. CDR1 SGHKS and CDR2 YYEKEE come from the germline V gene (reference sequence). This CDR3 has 16 residues. For the CDR3, the DNA is TGTGCCAGCAGCTTCCGAGCGGGACTAGGGGATCCAGGGGTCGACTTC. Protein: CASSFRAGLGDPGVDF.

This clonotype was picked up many times. The gene calls are TRBV5-1 and TRBJ2-1, with no clear D. The CDR3 runs 16 residues. Germline V gene sequence: CDR1 SGHRS, CDR2 YFSETQ. The V and J ends lost 2 bases and 0 bases respectively, with 12 bases between them. The CDR3 DNA sequence: TGCGCCAGCAGCTTAATCGGACCAGACTCCTACAATGAGCAGTTCTTC. Translated: CASSLIGPDSYNEQFF.

This clonotype has at least ten counts. V is TRBV20-1 and J is TRBJ1-1; weak D call: TRBD1 (5 bases). The CDR3 consists of 14 residues. Germline assignment: CDR1 DFQATT and CDR2 SNEGSKA (reference sequence). The V end lost 2 bases, the J end lost 4 bases, and 14 bases lay between the germline ends. CDR3 sequence: CSARPPGVGTEAFF. The CDR3 DNA follows: TGCAGTGCTAGACCTCCGGGGGTAGGCACTGAAGCTTTCTTT.

V is TRBV5-1 and J is TRBJ2-7; D gene unclear. This CDR3 is 15 amino acids long. V gave up 4 bases and J gave up 2 bases, with 16 bases separating them. The V gene's germline CDR1 is SGHRS and CDR2 YFSETQ. The CDR3 bases are TGCGCCAGCAGCCCCCCGGGCTCCATCGCCTACGAGCAGTACTTC. This encodes CASSPPGSIAYEQYF.

This clonotype came up many times. This chain joins TRBV5-1 and TRBJ1-1; maybe TRBD1 (5 bases). V dropped 1 base and J dropped 4 bases, with 17 bases sitting between them. Germline CDR1 SGHRS, CDR2 YFSETQ. The CDR3 covers 16 residues. The CDR3, as DNA: TGCGCCAGCAGCTTGAGTAGGGGCGCAGTGGGCACTGAAGCTTTCTTT. Residues: CASSLSRGAVGTEAFF.

The chain recombines TRBV7-9 with TRBJ2-4; 8 bases line up with TRBD1. The CDR3 consists of 17 residues. Germline V lookup: CDR1 SEHNR, CDR2 FQNEAQ (reference sequence). The V gene end was trimmed by 1 base and the J gene end by 0 bases; junction bases not matched to a gene: 5. In nucleotides, the CDR3 is TGTGCCAGCAGCTTAGTGACAGGGGCCATAGCCAAAAACATTCAGTACTTC. Translation: CASSLVTGAIAKNIQYF.

This clonotype was found many times. The rearrangement links TRBV5-1 to TRBJ2-2; the D call may be TRBD1 or TRBD2 (5 bases each). Germline V gene lookup returns CDR1 SGHRS and CDR2 YFSETQ. The V and J ends lost 5 bases and 4 bases respectively, with 12 bases between them. CDR3 size: 14 residues. The CDR3 here is CASRRGVGTGELFF. CDR3 nucleotides: TGCGCCAGCAGACGAGGGGTAGGCACCGGGGAGCTGTTTTTT.

In this sample, this clonotype turned up many times. The chain employs TRBV12-3 or TRBV12-4 and TRBJ1-6; no clear D. V dropped 1 base and J dropped 3 bases, with 13 bases sitting between them. This CDR3 is 17 amino acids long. The CDR3 reads CASSLDPPGYYNSPLHF. The CDR3 DNA reads as TGTGCCAGCAGTTTAGATCCTCCGGGATACTATAATTCACCCCTCCACTTT.

This clonotype was recorded at least ten times. This chain uses TRBV5-1 with TRBJ2-1; D might be TRBD1 (5 bases). The CDR3 totals 13 residues. Trimming removed 0 bases from V and 7 bases from J, with 8 bases in between. CDR1 SGHRS and CDR2 YFSETQ come from the germline V gene. The CDR3 DNA sequence: TGCGCCAGCAGCTTGGGGGGCGCAAATGAGCAGTTCTTC. It translates to CASSLGGANEQFF.

This clonotype has at least ten counts. The chain links TRBV7-2 to TRBJ1-5; 8 bases line up with TRBD1. The CDR3 runs 17 residues. Germline assignment: CDR1 SGHTA and CDR2 FQGNSA. Germline trimming cut 5 bases from V and 2 bases from J; bases unmatched to any gene: 11. CDR3 nucleotides: TGTGCCAGCAGCGCCAGGGGGCAGGTCGGGGGCAATCAGCCCCAGCATTTT. The encoded protein is CASSARGQVGGNQPQHF.

This clonotype was detected ten times or more. The V and J genes are TRBV5-1 and TRBJ2-3, with D unclear. Germline loops: CDR1 SGHRS, CDR2 YFSETQ. V lost 0 bases, J lost 2 bases, and 10 bases lay in between. The CDR3 has 15 amino acids. CDR3 sequence reads: CASSLGVGNTDTQYF. The CDR3 coding sequence is TGCGCCAGCAGCTTGGGCGTGGGGAACACAGATACGCAGTATTTT.

This clonotype was counted many times. The rearrangement links TRBV20-1 to TRBJ1-2; 8 bases map to TRBD1. Germline V CDR1 and CDR2: DFQATT, SNEGSKA (reference sequence). With 5 bases clipped from V and 7 bases from J, the junction kept 6 bases outside the gene matches. This CDR3 comprises 12 residues. DNA of the CDR3: TGCAGTGCTCGAACAGGGGGGGGTGGCTACACCTTC. Translated: CSARTGGGGYTF.

In this sample, this clonotype turned up many times. The chain links TRBV12-3 or TRBV12-4 to TRBJ1-4; 8 nucleotides line up with TRBD1. The CDR3 sequence is 16 residues long. V gave up 4 bases and J gave up 0 bases; unmatched junction bases: 4. Here the CDR3 DNA reads TGTGCCAGCAGTTCCCAGGACAGGGCAACTAATGAAAAACTGTTTTTT. Its protein product is CASSSQDRATNEKLFF.